This T cell receptor (beta chain) is drawn from a study of OX40 agonist ivuxolimab in advanced cancers. The assay was immunoSEQ multiplex PCR, and TCRdb's table has in-frame clones only and misses some. The profile shows more than 100,000 clones, approximately 90% of them singletons. Per the germline V gene, CDR1 is SGHNT and CDR2 is YYREEE (reference sequence). The CDR3 contains 15 residues. V lost 4 bases to trimming and J lost 1 base, with 13 bases between them. Sequencing used CD4+ or CD8+ T cells sorted from blood, obtained in a trial of the OX40 agonist ivuxolimab. This receptor was taken from an adult with an advanced solid tumor such as melanoma, head and neck, liver or kidney cancer. The chain links TRBV5-4 to TRBJ2-3, with D possibly matching TRBD2 (6 bases). The CDR3 sequence: CASSDYPSGTDTQYF. The CDR3 bases are TGTGCCAGCAGCGATTACCCTAGCGGCACAGATACGCAGTATTTT.